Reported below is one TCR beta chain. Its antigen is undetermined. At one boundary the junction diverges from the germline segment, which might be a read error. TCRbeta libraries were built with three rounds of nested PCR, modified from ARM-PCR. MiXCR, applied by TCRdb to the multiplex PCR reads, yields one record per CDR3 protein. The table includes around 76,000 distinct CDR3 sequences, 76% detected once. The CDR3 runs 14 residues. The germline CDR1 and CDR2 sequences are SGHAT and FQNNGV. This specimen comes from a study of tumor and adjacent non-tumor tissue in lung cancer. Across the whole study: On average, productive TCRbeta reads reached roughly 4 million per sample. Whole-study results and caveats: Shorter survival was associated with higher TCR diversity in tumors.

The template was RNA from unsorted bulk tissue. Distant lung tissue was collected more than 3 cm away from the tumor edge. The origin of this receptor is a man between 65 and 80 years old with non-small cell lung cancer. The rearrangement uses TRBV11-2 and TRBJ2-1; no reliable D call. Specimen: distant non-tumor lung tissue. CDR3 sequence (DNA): TGTGCCAGCAGCCTACAGAGGACCTACAATAAGCAGTTCTTC. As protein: CASSLQRTYNKQFF.